This TCR beta chain is from a study of control samples from healthy donors and cancer patients. Data came from immunoSEQ multiplex PCR; TCRdb stores just in-frame clones and leaves some out. The sample includes around 20,000 clones, roughly 80% of them seen just once. V lost 5 bases to trimming and J lost 5 bases; unmatched junction nucleotides: 7. The CDR3 consists of 14 residues. CDR1 and CDR2 from the germline V gene are SGHDN and FVKESK. The chain links TRBV14 to TRBJ1-2, with TRBD1 matching over 8 bases. The sample was PBMCs. This clonotype was obtained from an elderly man with head and neck cancer. DNA for the CDR3: TGTGCCAGCAGCTACATGACAGGGGATTATGGCTACACCTTC. This codes for CASSYMTGDYGYTF.